This TCR beta chain stems from a study of blood T cell repertoires in COVID-19 (dated by TCRdb to the early 2020s). The study in broad terms: Samples covering the acute and convalescent phases of COVID-19 were provided by collaborators in the United States, Italy and Spain. The material from the prospective study consisted of cDNA or gDNA derived from T cells, B-cell-depleted T cells, or PBMCs. Deeply sampled blood TCRbeta repertoires from subjects exposed to, actively infected with, or recovered from COVID-19 were included in the dataset. The repertoires were made available in a free public database intended to serve as a resource for research on the immune response to SARS-CoV-2. Samples were obtained from the ongoing ImmuneRACE study (first 160 participants) and from 1,000 to 1,500 subjects provided by 6 global collaborators. Nearly every sample came with metadata listing a de-identified subject ID, COVID-19 status, age in years and sex. HLA class I and class II types, where available, came from metadata supplied by the sample provider rather than from assay-based typing.

The immunoSEQ Assay, a bias-controlled multiplex PCR, was used to amplify TCRbeta CDR3 regions from genomic DNA. The source study handled its data this way. The number of nucleated cells in each sample was estimated by amplification of reference gene primers within the assay. To quantify the absolute abundance of each unique TCRbeta CDR3 rearrangement, sequence reads were collapsed and filtered. For each sample, productive Simpson clonality was calculated by taking the square root of Simpson's diversity index across productive rearrangements. The table comes from immuneACCESS by way of TCRdb, which keeps in-frame sequences with V and J called. Part of the clones is missing from these tables; in studies checked, under half for an unresolved V gene and the rest for unknown reasons. V and J calls and clone size are given by that table; D and trimming were obtained from the DNA. The sample table shows about 50,000 clones, and around nine tenths are seen once. Of the sample, about a quarter falls within the top ten clones.

Broad study findings and their caveats: Clinical and demographic metadata were provided uncurated, with the amount varying by source and participant.

Collaborating institutions collected whole blood in K2EDTA tubes following their own protocols. For TCRbeta analysis, collaborators shipped samples as frozen whole blood, isolated PBMCs, or DNA extracted from either of those sample types. Turning to this clone: This receptor's antigen is unknown. No clone much larger than this one lies a single base away; base qualities are absent.

As encoded in the germline V gene, CDR1 is MNHNS while CDR2 is SASEGT. The CDR3 goes from the cysteine to the phenylalanine over 16 residues. Only CDR3 DNA remains: 48 bases, in frame from the first base. Trimming costs V 4 bases and J 0 bases, and their ends lie 15 bases apart. The sample taken for sequencing was peripheral blood. This TCR came from a human donor in a cohort sampled during active COVID-19. In this chain, TRBV6-1 is recombined with TRBJ1-1; no D gene call is confident. The bases read TGTGCCAGCAGTGGGGTTTTAGCCCGATTGAACACTGAAGCTTTCTTT. It is translated as CASSGVLARLNTEAFF.